This T cell receptor (beta chain) comes out of a study of cytomegalovirus exposure and HLA in healthy donors. Study-wide background: For the approximately 420 genotyped donors, roughly 80% fell within the Caucasian-associated ancestry cluster. General study points: It was reported that TCR beta sequences correctly inferred the HLA-A and HLA-B alleles for most subjects.

Regarding this clone: What it recognizes is unknown.

PCR involved 60 Vbeta and 13 Jbeta primers. The repertoire was sequenced with immunoSEQ multiplex PCR; TCRdb's copy has only in-frame clones and lacks some. Of some 180,000 clones in the sample, roughly 10% were seen once. V shed 2 bases and J 0 bases; nucleotides not matched to a gene: 2. This CDR3 is built from 15 residues. Germline V CDR1 and CDR2: SEHNR, FQNEAQ (reference sequence). Sequencing used PBMCs. The sequence was collected from a woman aged 25 to 39 in good health and CMV-seropositive. The chain joins TRBV7-9 to TRBJ1-1; 8 nucleotides agree with TRBD1. CDR3 sequence (DNA): TGTGCCAGCAGCTTACGACAGGGGATGAACACTGAAGCTTTCTTT. It codes for CASSLRQGMNTEAFF.